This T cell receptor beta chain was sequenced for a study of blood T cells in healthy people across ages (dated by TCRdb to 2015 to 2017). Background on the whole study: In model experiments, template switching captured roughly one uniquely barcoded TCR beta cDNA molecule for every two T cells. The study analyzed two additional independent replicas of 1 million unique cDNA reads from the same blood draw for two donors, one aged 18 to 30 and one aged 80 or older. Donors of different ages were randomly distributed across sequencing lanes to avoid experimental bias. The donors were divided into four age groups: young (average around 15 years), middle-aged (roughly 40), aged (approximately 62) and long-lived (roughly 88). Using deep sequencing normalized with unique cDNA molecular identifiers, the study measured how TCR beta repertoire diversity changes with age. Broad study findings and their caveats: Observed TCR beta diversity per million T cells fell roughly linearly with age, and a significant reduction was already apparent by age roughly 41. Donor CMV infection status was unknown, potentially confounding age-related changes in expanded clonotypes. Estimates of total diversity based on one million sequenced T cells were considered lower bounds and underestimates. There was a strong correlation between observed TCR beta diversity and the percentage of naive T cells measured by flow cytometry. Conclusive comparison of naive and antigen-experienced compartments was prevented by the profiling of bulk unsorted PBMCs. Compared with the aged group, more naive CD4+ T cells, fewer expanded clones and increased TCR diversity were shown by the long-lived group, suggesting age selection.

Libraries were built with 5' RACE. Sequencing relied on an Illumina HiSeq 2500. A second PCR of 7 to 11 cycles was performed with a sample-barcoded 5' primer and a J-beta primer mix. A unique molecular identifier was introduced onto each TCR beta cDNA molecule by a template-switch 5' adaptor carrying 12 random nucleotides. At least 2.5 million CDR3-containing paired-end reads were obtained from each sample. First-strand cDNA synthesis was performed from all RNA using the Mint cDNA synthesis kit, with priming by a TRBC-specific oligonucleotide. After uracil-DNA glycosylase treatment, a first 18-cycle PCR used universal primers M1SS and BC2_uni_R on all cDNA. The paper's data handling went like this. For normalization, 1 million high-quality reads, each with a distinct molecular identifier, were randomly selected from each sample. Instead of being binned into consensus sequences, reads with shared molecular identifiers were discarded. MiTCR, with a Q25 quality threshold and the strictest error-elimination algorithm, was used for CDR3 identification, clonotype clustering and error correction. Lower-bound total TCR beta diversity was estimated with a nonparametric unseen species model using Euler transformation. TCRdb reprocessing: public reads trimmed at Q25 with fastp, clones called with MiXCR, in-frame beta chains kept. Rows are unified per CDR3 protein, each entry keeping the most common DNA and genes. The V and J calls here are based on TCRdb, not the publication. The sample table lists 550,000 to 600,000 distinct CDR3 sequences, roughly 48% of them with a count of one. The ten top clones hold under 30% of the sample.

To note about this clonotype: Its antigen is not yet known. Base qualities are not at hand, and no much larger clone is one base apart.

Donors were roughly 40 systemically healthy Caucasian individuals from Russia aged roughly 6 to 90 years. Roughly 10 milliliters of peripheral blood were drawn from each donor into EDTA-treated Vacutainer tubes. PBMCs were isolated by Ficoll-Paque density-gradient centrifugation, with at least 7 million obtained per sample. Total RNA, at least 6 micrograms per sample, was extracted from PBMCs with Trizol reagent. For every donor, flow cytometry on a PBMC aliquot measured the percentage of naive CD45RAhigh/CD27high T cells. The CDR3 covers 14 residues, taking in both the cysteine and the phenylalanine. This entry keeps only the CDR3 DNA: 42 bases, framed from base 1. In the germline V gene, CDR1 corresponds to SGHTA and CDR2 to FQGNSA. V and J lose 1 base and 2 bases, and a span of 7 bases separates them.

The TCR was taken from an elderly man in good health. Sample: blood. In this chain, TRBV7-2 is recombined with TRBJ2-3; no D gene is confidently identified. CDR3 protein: CASSLEATTDTQYF. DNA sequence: TGTGCCAGCAGCTTAGAGGCGACCACAGATACGCAGTATTTT.